These 25 T cell receptor beta chains share one sample of origin, sequenced in a study of blood T cell repertoires in COVID-19. TCRdb's copy holds only in-frame clones and misses some; the assay was immunoSEQ multiplex PCR. The profile shows about 200,000 clones, over 75% of them singletons. Sequencing used peripheral blood. These receptor sequences come from a man aged 35-49 years with active or convalescent COVID-19.

The V call is TRBV4-1, the J call TRBJ2-1; no firm D call. CDR1 is MGHRA, CDR2 YSYEKL, per germline. The CDR3 extends over 15 amino acids. V lost 3 bases and J 0 bases, leaving 9 bases between the germline ends. The CDR3 loop is CASSQGENSYNEQFF. The CDR3 DNA reads as TGCGCCAGCAGCCAGGGCGAAAACTCCTACAATGAGCAGTTCTTC.

The chain links TRBV6-5 to TRBJ1-2; 9 bases align to TRBD1. Losses at the gene ends were 2 bases for V and 7 bases for J; bases not matched to a gene: 11. Germline CDR1 and CDR2: MNHEY and SVGAGI. The CDR3 has 16 amino acids. CDR3 nucleotide sequence: TGTGCCAGCAGTTACCGACAGGGGGGCCCGCTGAGTGGCTACACCTTC. It codes for CASSYRQGGPLSGYTF.

CDR3 DNA sequence: TGTGCCAGCAGCCAAGGGGACAGGGATGATACGCAGTATTTT. It translates to CASSQGDRDDTQYF. J is TRBJ2-3 and V is TRBV3-1 (or the pseudogene TRBV3-2); TRBD1 aligns across 9 bases. This CDR3 is built from 14 residues. With V trimmed by 1 base and J by 6 bases, 2 bases remained unmatched. Germline CDR1 is LGHDT and CDR2 is YNNKEL (reference sequence).

The chain employs TRBV6-5 and TRBJ1-1; 7 nucleotides line up with TRBD1. The CDR3 loop spans 13 amino acids. CDR1 and CDR2 (germline): MNHEY, SVGAGI. Unmatched junction bases numbered 8, after V lost 7 bases and J lost 6 bases. CDR3 sequence (DNA): TGTGCCAGCAAAAAGGGGGCTCCGCCTGAAGCTTTCTTT. This encodes CASKKGAPPEAFF.

The chain links TRBV19 to TRBJ2-7; the D is unclear. The CDR3 has 11 residues. Germline CDR1 is LNHDA and CDR2 is SQIVND (reference sequence). V was clipped by 4 bases and J by 2 bases, with 3 bases between them. The CDR3 sequence is CASSTAYEQYF. CDR3 DNA sequence: TGTGCCAGTAGTACAGCCTACGAGCAGTACTTC.

The J gene is TRBJ1-5, the V gene TRBV2; TRBD1 is a possible D gene (6 bases). Trimming pared 8 bases from V and 7 bases from J, leaving 18 bases between. CDR3 length: 14 residues. Germline CDR1 and CDR2: SNHLY and FYNNEI. The CDR3 DNA sequence: TGTGCCAGCGGGACTACAGGGTTCGGACAGCCCCAGCATTTT. Amino acid sequence: CASGTTGFGQPQHF.

The J gene is TRBJ1-1, the V gene TRBV5-6; the D gene is possibly TRBD1 (5 bases). The CDR3 contains 14 residues. Between the trimmed V and J ends, which lost 0 bases and 11 bases, there was a span of 17 bases. The germline gives CDR1 SGHDT, CDR2 YYEEEE. CDR3 DNA sequence: TGTGCCAGCAGCTTGGGCATGGGACTACTAACTGCTTTCTTT. Translated, it gives CASSLGMGLLTAFF.

This clone has at least ten counts. This chain uses TRBV5-1 with TRBJ2-7; 7 nucleotides match TRBD2. In germline, CDR1 is SGHRS, CDR2 YFSETQ. J was trimmed by 6 bases and V by 4 bases; bases with no gene match: 4. The CDR3 runs 12 residues. The CDR3 loop is CASSMRESEQYF. The CDR3 DNA reads TGCGCCAGCAGCATGCGGGAGAGCGAGCAGTACTTC.

V usage is TRBV5-1 and J usage is TRBJ1-2; D unresolved. V was shortened by 1 base and J by 5 bases, with 9 bases between the two germline ends. From germline, CDR1 is SGHRS and CDR2 YFSETQ. The CDR3 runs 13 residues. This CDR3 is CASSLNSLYGYTF. CDR3 bases: TGCGCCAGCAGCTTGAACAGTCTTTATGGCTACACCTTC.

The chain carries TRBV6-5 and TRBJ2-7; 7 nucleotides agree with TRBD1. The CDR3 runs 14 residues. Germline CDR1 is MNHEY and CDR2 is SVGAGI. V was clipped by 6 bases and J by 4 bases; unmatched bases: 9. In nucleotides, the CDR3 is TGTGCCAGCAGCAAAGACAGGGTTGAGTACGAGCAGTACTTC. As protein: CASSKDRVEYEQYF.

The rearrangement uses TRBV7-5 and TRBJ1-1. TRBV7-5 is a known pseudogene. The CDR3 runs to 16 residues. CDR3 nucleotide sequence: TGTGTCAGAAGCTCGACCCTATTAGCAGTGAACACTGAAGCTTTCTTT. It specifies CVRSSTLLAVNTEAFF.

This sequence joins TRBV2 and TRBJ1-2; D unresolved. Trimming stripped 7 bases from V and 7 bases from J, with 16 bases between. The CDR3 consists of 13 residues. In germline, CDR1 is SNHLY, CDR2 FYNNEI. The CDR3 DNA is TGTGCCAGCATGATGACGGACTCCTTTGGCTACACCTTC. The encoded protein is CASMMTDSFGYTF.

The chain joins TRBV28 to TRBJ1-1; maybe TRBD1 (6 bases). The CDR3 contains 15 residues. Per germline, CDR1 MDHEN and CDR2 SYDVKM. The ends were cut back, 6 bases at V and 4 bases at J, with 18 bases in the middle. The CDR3 DNA sequence: TGTGCCAGCAGCCCTACAGGGTCGGAGAGCACTGAAGCTTTCTTT. Translation gives CASSPTGSESTEAFF.

The genes are TRBV10-3 and TRBJ1-2; D is undetermined. CDR3 length: 14 amino acids. V was shortened by 4 bases and J by 3 bases, with 12 bases between the two germline ends. Germline V gene sequence: CDR1 ENHRY, CDR2 SYGVKD. The CDR3, as DNA: TGTGCCATCAGTGCGCGTGGGAGTGACTATGGCTACACCTTC. This gives the protein CAISARGSDYGYTF.

V and J are TRBV7-9 and TRBJ1-4, with TRBD1 as a possible D gene (5 bases). Germline V gives CDR1 SEHNR, CDR2 FQNEAQ (reference sequence). The CDR3 sequence is 13 residues long. Between the trimmed V and J ends, which lost 5 bases and 8 bases, there was a span of 12 bases. CDR3 region: CASSPSGGEKLFF. For the CDR3, the DNA is TGTGCCAGCAGCCCCTCCGGGGGAGAAAAACTGTTTTTT.

This chain joins TRBV7-9 and TRBJ1-2; 8 bases are shared with TRBD1. The CDR3 contains 13 residues. The J segment lost 5 bases and the V segment lost 5 bases, leaving 4 bases of the junction unmatched. CDR1 and CDR2 from the germline V gene are SEHNR and FQNEAQ (reference sequence). CDR3 residues: CASSPGQEYGYTF. CDR3 nucleotides: TGTGCCAGCAGCCCGGGACAGGAGTATGGCTACACCTTC. The entire variable domain, with the rest obtained from reference TRBV7-9 and TRBJ1-2, is as follows: DTGVSQNPRHKITKRGQNVTFRCDPISEHNRLYWYRQTLGQGPEFLTYFQNEAQLEKSRLLSDRFSAERPKGSFSTLEIQRTEQGDSAMYLCASSPGQEYGYTFGSGTRLTVV.

This clone was observed a single time. The rearrangement links TRBV5-6 to TRBJ1-6; TRBD1 agrees at 9 bases. Trimming took 2 bases from V and 8 from J; bases not matched to a gene: 5. This CDR3 region has 15 residues. Germline V gene data show CDR1 as SGHDT and CDR2 as YYEEEE. The CDR3 loop is CASSFPGQGYSPLHF. The CDR3 nucleotides read TGTGCCAGCAGCTTTCCGGGACAGGGATATTCACCCCTCCACTTT.

The chain employs TRBV9 and TRBJ2-2; maybe TRBD2 (6 bases). The CDR3 length is 15 residues. Trimming took off 10 bases at V and 1 base at J, with 17 bases between the two ends. Germline V gives CDR1 SGDLS, CDR2 YYNGEE. CDR3 region: CASKAGTLNTGELFF. The CDR3 DNA is TGTGCCTCAAAGGCCGGGACTTTGAACACCGGGGAGCTGTTTTTT.

The chain employs TRBV30 and TRBJ1-1, with D possibly TRBD1 on 5 matching bases. The CDR3 has 13 amino acids. CDR1 GTSNPN and CDR2 SVGIG come from the germline V gene (reference sequence). CDR3 protein: CAKKAREGTEAFF. The DNA for the CDR3 is TGTGCTAAAAAAGCCAGGGAAGGGACTGAAGCTTTCTTT. Based on the CDR3 plus reference TRBV30 and TRBJ1-1, the full variable domain is SQTIHQWPATLVQPVGSPLSLECTVEGTSNPNLYWYRQAAGRGLQLLFYSVGIGQISSEVPQNLSASRPQDRQFILSSKKLLLSDSGFYLCAKKAREGTEAFFGQGTRLTVV.

CDR3 bases: TGTGCCAGCAGCCCCGTCCCTTACGAGCAGTACTTC. Its translation is CASSPVPYEQYF. The chain is built from TRBV12-3 or TRBV12-4 and TRBJ2-7, with unresolved D. Trimming stripped 6 bases from V and 4 bases from J, with 10 bases between. This CDR3 is 12 amino acids long.

V is TRBV5-4 and J is TRBJ2-3; 8 nucleotides match TRBD2. The CDR3 contains 17 residues. Germline V CDR1 and CDR2: SGHNT, YYREEE (reference sequence). Germline trimming cut 0 bases from V and 2 bases from J; bases unmatched to any gene: 8. Here the CDR3 reads CASSLAWASGPTDTQYF. CDR3 nucleotide sequence: TGTGCCAGCAGCTTGGCCTGGGCTAGCGGGCCCACAGATACGCAGTATTTT.

Regarding this clone: The same CDR3 is also encoded by other DNA sequences in this sample. J is TRBJ1-1 and V is TRBV28; unclear D gene. The V end lost 6 bases, the J end lost 4 bases, and 9 bases lay between the germline ends. The CDR3 loop spans 12 amino acids. Germline CDR1 MDHEN, CDR2 SYDVKM. In nucleotides, the CDR3 is TGTGCCAGCAGGGGAGATAGCACTGAAGCTTTCTTT. It encodes CASRGDSTEAFF.

This clone was recorded only once. The rearrangement links TRBV7-9 to TRBJ2-1; D not certain. Germline V lookup: CDR1 SEHNR, CDR2 FQNEAQ (reference sequence). This CDR3 contains 15 residues. Trimming pared 6 bases from V and 5 bases from J, leaving 17 bases between. CDR3 in amino acids: CASRNPEPDDNEQFF. The CDR3 bases are TGTGCCAGCAGAAATCCGGAGCCTGACGACAATGAGCAGTTCTTC.

This clone was seen only once. This rearrangement joins TRBV27 to TRBJ1-2; 8 bases line up with TRBD1. The junction had 20 bases not matched to a gene; V was cut back by 6 bases and J by 8 bases. In germline, CDR1 is MNHEY, CDR2 SMNVEV (reference sequence). The CDR3 loop spans 17 amino acids. The CDR3 here is CASRIQGLGTGMGGYTF. Here the CDR3 DNA reads TGTGCCAGCAGGATCCAGGGATTAGGGACAGGCATGGGCGGCTACACCTTC.

The rearrangement joins TRBV10-2 to TRBJ2-1, with TRBD2 matching 11 bases. Germline trimming cut 6 bases from V and 10 bases from J; bases unmatched to any gene: 11. The CDR3 consists of 15 residues. Germline CDR1 is WSHSY and CDR2 is SAAADI. The CDR3 nucleotides are TGCGCCAGCAGAGATACTAGCGGGAGTTATGGAGAGCAGTTCTTC. Translated: CASRDTSGSYGEQFF.